This TCR beta chain appears in the sequencing data of a study of T cell changes during pregnancy in multiple sclerosis. Produced via immunoSEQ multiplex PCR; TCRdb's table is partial and in-frame only. Of some 48,000 clones in the sample, roughly nine tenths were seen once. This CDR3 contains 14 residues. V was cut by 4 bases and J by 3 bases, with 12 bases left in between. Germline CDR1 LNHNV, CDR2 YYDKDF (reference sequence). The specimen was CD8+ T cells from peripheral blood mononuclear cells, collected in the second trimester of pregnancy. The receptor was derived from a female donor with multiple sclerosis, enrolled in a pregnancy study. The chain uses TRBV15 and TRBJ1-1, with D uncertain. CDR3 nucleotide sequence: TGTGCCACCAGCAAACGAGCGGCGGACACTGAAGCTTTCTTT. It translates to CATSKRAADTEAFF.